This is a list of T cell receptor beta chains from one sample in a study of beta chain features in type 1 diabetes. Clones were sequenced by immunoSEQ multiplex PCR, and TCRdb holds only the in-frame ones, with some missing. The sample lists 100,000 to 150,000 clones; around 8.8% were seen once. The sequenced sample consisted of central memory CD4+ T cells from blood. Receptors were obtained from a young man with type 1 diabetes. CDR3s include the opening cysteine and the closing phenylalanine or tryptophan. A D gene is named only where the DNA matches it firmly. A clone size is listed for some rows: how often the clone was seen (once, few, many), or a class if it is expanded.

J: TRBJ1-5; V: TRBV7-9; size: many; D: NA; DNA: TGTGCCAGCAGCCTGACAGAGAATCAGCCCCAGCATTTT; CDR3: CASSLTENQPQHF
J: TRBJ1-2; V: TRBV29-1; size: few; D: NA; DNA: TGCAGCGAATCTTACGCGGGAGACGGCTACACCTTC; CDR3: CSESYAGDGYTF
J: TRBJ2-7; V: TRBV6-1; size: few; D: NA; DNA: TGTGCCACCTCTACGGGGACATTCTCCTACGAGCAGTACTTC; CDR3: CATSTGTFSYEQYF
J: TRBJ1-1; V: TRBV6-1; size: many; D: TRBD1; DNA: TGTGCCAGCAGTGAAGCTGGACAGGGTGGGGCACGCGCTGAAGCTTTCTTT; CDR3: CASSEAGQGGARAEAFF
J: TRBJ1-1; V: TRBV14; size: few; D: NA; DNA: TGTGCCAGCAGCCGCGAGGGTGGGAGGACTGAAGCTTTCTTT; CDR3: CASSREGGRTEAFF
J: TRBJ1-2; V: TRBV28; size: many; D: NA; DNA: TGTGCCAGCAGTTTATCGCCAGGGAGGAACTATGGCTACACCTTC; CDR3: CASSLSPGRNYGYTF
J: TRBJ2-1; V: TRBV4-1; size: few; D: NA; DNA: TGCGCCAGCAGCCAACAATTGGCTAGATCCTCCTACAATGAGCAGTTCTTC; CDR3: CASSQQLARSSYNEQFF
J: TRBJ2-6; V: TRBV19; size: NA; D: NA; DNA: TGTGCCAGTAGTATTCGGACCGGGCAGGGGCTGCCTGGGGCCAACGTCCTGACTTTC; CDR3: CASSIRTGQGLPGANVLTF
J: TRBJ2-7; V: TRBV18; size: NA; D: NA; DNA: TGTGCCAGCTCATTCACCTATCGGGGCAGGGGGGAGTCCTACGAGCAGTACTTC; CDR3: CASSFTYRGRGESYEQYF
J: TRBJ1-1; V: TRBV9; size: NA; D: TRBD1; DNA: TGTGCCAGCAGCCCCCAGGGACAGGGGTCTGAAGCTTTCTTT; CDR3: CASSPQGQGSEAFF
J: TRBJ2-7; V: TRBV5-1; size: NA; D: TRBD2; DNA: TGCGCCAGCAGCTTGGAGGGTCGCGGGGGCTACGAGCAGTACTTC; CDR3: CASSLEGRGGYEQYF
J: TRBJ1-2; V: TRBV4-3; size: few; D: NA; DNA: TGCGCCAGCAGCCAAACAACCGGGTCCCGTGATGGCTACACCTTC; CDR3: CASSQTTGSRDGYTF
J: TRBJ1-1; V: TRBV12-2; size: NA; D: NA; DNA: TGTGCAAGTCGCTTAGGAAGGAGGTTCACTGAAGCTTTCTTT; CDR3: CASRLGRRFTEAFF
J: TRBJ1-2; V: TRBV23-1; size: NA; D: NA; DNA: TGCGCCAGCAGTCAACGGGGTCGGGGCTACACCTTC; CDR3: CASSQRGRGYTF
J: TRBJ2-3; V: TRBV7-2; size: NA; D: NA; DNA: TGTGCCAGCAGCTTAGTCCCAGGCACAGATACGCAGTATTTT; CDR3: CASSLVPGTDTQYF
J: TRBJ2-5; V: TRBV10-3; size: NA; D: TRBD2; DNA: TGTGCCATCAGTGGTAGCGGGGGGTACCAAGAGACCCAGTACTTC; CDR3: CAISGSGGYQETQYF
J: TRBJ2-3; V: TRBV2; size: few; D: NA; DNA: TGTGCCAGCAAAGTCTCCGGGGTTATTACAGATACGCAGTATTTT; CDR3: CASKVSGVITDTQYF
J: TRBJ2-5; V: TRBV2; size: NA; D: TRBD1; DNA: TGTGCCAGCAGTGAAGCGCTTGGGACAGGGGGCCAGACCCAGTACTTC; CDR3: CASSEALGTGGQTQYF
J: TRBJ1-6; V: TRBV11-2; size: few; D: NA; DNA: TGTGCCAGCAGCTCAACAGAGAATTCACCCCTCCACTTT; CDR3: CASSSTENSPLHF
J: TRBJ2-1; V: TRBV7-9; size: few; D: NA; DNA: TGTGCCAGCAGCTTCCAACAGGGTCAAGGTGAGCAGTTCTTC; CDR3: CASSFQQGQGEQFF
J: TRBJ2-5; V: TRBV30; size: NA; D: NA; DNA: TGTGCCTGGCGAGCCTTCCAAGAGACCCAGTACTTC; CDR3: CAWRAFQETQYF
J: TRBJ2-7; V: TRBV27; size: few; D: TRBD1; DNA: TGTGCCAGCAGTTCCGCGGGACAGGGTCGGTACGAGCAGTACTTC; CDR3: CASSSAGQGRYEQYF
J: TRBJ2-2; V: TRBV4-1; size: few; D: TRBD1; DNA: TGCGCCAGCAGCCAATTCTCGCCGGGACAGGGGGCTGATACCGGGGAGCTGTTTTTT; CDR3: CASSQFSPGQGADTGELFF
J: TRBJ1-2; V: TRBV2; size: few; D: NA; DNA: TGTGCCAGCTCGGGGGGATCGGACTATGGCTACACCTTC; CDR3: CASSGGSDYGYTF
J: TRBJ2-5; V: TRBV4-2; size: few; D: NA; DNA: TGTGCCAGCAGCCAATCTACAGGGACCCAAGAGACCCAGTACTTC; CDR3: CASSQSTGTQETQYF
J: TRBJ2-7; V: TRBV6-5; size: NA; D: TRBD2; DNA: TGTGCCAGCAGCCTCGTGGGGCGGGGGTACGAGCAGTACTTC; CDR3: CASSLVGRGYEQYF
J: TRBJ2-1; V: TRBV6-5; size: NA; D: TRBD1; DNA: TGTGCCAGCACCCAAAGGGGCAGGGGGCATGAGCAGTTCTTC; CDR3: CASTQRGRGHEQFF
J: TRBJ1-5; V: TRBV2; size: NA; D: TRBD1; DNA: TGTGCCAGCAGTGGGGACAGAATTCAGCCCCAGCATTTT; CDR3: CASSGDRIQPQHF
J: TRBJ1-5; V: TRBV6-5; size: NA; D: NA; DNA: TGTGCCAGCGCCTTAGAAGGAGCTCAGCCCCAGCATTTT; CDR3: CASALEGAQPQHF
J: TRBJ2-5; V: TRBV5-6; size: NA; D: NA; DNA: TGTGCCAGCACCCCCCTGGGAGACGGACAAGAGACCCAGTACTTC; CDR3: CASTPLGDGQETQYF
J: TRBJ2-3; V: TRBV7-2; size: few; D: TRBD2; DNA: TGTGCCAGCAGCCCAGGGTTAGCGGGGGCGGCCGGTACGCAGTATTTT; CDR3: CASSPGLAGAAGTQYF
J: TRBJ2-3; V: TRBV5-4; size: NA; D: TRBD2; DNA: TGTGCCAGCAGCACCGTTCTTAGCGGGAACACAGATACGCAGTATTTT; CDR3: CASSTVLSGNTDTQYF
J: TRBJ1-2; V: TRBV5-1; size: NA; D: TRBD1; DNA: TGCGCCAGCCGAACAGGGGGCCCGGGAGAATATGGCTACACCTTC; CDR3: CASRTGGPGEYGYTF
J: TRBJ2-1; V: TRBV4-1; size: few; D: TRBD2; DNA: TGCGCCAGCAGCCAAGCCCTAGCGGGGGGCAATCGGCAGTTCTTC; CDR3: CASSQALAGGNRQFF
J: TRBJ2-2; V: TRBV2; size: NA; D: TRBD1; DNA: TGTGCCAGCAGGACGGTACAGGGGGCCACCGGGGAGCTGTTTTTT; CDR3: CASRTVQGATGELFF
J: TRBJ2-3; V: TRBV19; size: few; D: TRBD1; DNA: TGTGCCAGCTCGGGGGGGACAGGGGAAGATACGCAGTATTTT; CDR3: CASSGGTGEDTQYF
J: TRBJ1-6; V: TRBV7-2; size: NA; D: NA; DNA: TGTGCCAGCACCACTTTAGCCGCGGGTTCACCCCTCCACTTT; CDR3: CASTTLAAGSPLHF
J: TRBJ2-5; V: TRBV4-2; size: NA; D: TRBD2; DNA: TGTGCCAGCAGCGCTAGCGGCCAAGAGACCCAGTACTTC; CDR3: CASSASGQETQYF